Shown below are 3 T cell receptor beta chains from a single sample sequenced in a study of T cells in Graves' hyperthyroidism and ophthalmopathy. RNA transcripts served as the template for amplifying TCR beta CDR3 regions. First-round RT-PCR of the TCR CDR3 relied on the HTBI primer set. TCRdb passed the multiplex PCR reads through MiXCR, listing each CDR3 protein once. The repertoire includes around 690,000 distinct CDR3 sequences, about a fifth of them detected once, and roughly a third sits in the top ten. Sequencing was carried out using blood. The origin of the receptors is a man aged 30-40 years with Graves' ophthalmopathy.

This clonotype was seen more than once but under ten times. The chain combines TRBV29-1 with TRBJ2-1; TRBD2 aligns across 14 bases. V lost 3 bases to trimming and J lost 0 bases; unmatched junction nucleotides: 7. CDR1 and CDR2 from the germline V gene are SQVTM and ANQGSEA. This CDR3 is 18 amino acids long. The CDR3 is CSVDTSGTSGSSYNEQFF. CDR3 DNA sequence: TGCAGCGTTGACACCTCCGGGACTAGCGGGAGCTCCTACAATGAGCAGTTCTTC.

This clonotype turned up a few times. The V and J genes are TRBV7-2 and TRBJ2-2, with 15 bases identical to TRBD2. V dropped 5 bases and J dropped 6; count of bases not matched to a gene: 7. The CDR3 consists of 17 residues. Germline assignment: CDR1 SGHTA and CDR2 FQGNSA. CDR3 amino acids: CASSRTSGRAPSGELFF. CDR3 in DNA: TGTGCCAGCAGCCGGACTAGCGGGAGGGCCCCTTCCGGGGAGCTGTTTTTT.

This clonotype was observed at least ten times. The chain combines TRBV5-1 with TRBJ2-1; tentative D call: TRBD2 (6 bases). The CDR3 spans 14 residues. Per germline, CDR1 SGHRS and CDR2 YFSETQ. The V gene lost 1 base and the J gene lost 8 bases, with 13 bases spanning the gap. The CDR3 DNA reads as TGCGCCAGCAGCTTGTTAGCGGCCGTCGATGAGCAGTTCTTC. This encodes CASSLLAAVDEQFF.